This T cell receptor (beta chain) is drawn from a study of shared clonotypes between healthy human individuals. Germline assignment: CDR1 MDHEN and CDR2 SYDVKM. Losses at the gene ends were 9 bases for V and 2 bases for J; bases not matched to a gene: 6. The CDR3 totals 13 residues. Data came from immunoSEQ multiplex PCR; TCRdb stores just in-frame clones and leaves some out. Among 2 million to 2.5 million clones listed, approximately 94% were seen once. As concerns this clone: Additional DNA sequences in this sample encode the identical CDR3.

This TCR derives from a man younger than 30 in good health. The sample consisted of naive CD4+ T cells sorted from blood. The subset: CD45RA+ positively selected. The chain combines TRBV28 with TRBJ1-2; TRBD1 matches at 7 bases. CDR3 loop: CASRDSTNYGYTF. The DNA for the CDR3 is TGTGCCAGTAGGGACAGCACGAACTATGGCTACACCTTC.